The T cell receptor beta chain described here comes from a study of blood T cell repertoires in COVID-19. In the study overall: Samples representing acute and convalescent COVID-19 were sourced from the United States, Italy and Spain. T cells, B-cell-depleted T cells, or PBMCs provided the cDNA or gDNA that served as material.

This CDR3 region has 18 residues. The germline V gene encodes CDR1 LNHDA and CDR2 SQIVND (reference sequence). Germline trimming cut 6 bases from V and 1 base from J; bases unmatched to any gene: 15. Under the authors' procedure: Using reference gene primer amplification, nucleated cell counts were estimated. Assay: immunoSEQ multiplex PCR; the TCRdb copy retains only in-frame clones and omits some. D and trimming were read from the DNA, whereas the V and J calls and clone size are those reported in that table. The table has about 520,000 clones, approximately 85% seen once. Sequencing was performed on peripheral blood. This TCR came from a human donor in a cohort sampled during active COVID-19. The rearrangement joins TRBV19 to TRBJ1-2; TRBD1 agrees at 9 bases. Here the CDR3 DNA reads TGTGCCAGTAGCGAAAACGTCCGGACAGGGGACCATAACTATGGCTACACCTTC. Protein: CASSENVRTGDHNYGYTF.